One T cell receptor (beta chain) is described in this entry. Method: immunoSEQ multiplex PCR; TCRdb's copy keeps in-frame clones and lacks some. In the table there are 80,000 to 85,000 clones, 89% of which are singletons. The record originates from a study of technical replicates of blood from a handful of donors. Source material: T cells isolated from PBMCs. The origin of this receptor is a human donor in good health.

CDR3 amino acids: CASSMGTAYYEQYF. CDR3 nucleotides: TGTGCCAGTAGTATGGGGACTGCATACTACGAGCAGTACTTC. The V gene is TRBV19, the J gene TRBJ2-7, with TRBD2 as a possible D gene (6 bases). The CDR3 loop spans 14 amino acids. Per germline, CDR1 LNHDA and CDR2 SQIVND (reference sequence). Trimming left V 3 bases short and J 3 bases short, with 12 bases between.